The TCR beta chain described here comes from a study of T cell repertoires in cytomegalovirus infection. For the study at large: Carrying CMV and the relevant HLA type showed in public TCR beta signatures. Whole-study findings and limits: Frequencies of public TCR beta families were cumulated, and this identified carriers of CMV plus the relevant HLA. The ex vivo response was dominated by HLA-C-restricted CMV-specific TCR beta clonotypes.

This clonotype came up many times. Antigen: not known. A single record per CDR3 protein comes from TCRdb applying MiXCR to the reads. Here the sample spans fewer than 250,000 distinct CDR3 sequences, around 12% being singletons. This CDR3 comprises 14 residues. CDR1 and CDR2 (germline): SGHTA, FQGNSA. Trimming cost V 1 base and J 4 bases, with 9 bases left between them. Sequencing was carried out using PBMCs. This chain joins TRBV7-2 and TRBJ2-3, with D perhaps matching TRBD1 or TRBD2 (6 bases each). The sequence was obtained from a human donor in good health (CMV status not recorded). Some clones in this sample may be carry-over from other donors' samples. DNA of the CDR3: TGTGCCAGCAGCTTAGGGGGGGCGGCAGATACGCAGTATTTT. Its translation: CASSLGGAADTQYF.